This TCR beta chain was found in a study of T cell repertoires in cytomegalovirus infection. Study as a whole: Newly reported HLA-C-restricted and thoroughly characterized HLA-B-restricted CMV epitopes were employed. Indications came from public TCR beta signatures; they pointed to CMV infection and to a matching HLA type. General study findings and limits: Clonotypes of TCR beta that were HLA-C-restricted and CMV-specific dominated the ex vivo response.

On this clonotype itself: Its antigen is unknown.

CDR3 length: 12 amino acids. Germline V gene sequence: CDR1 SEHNR, CDR2 FQNEAQ (reference sequence). Trimming cost V 5 bases and J 2 bases, with 7 bases left between them. In TCRdb, the reads were re-called with MiXCR into one record per CDR3 protein. The sample carries about 500,000 distinct CDR3 sequences, 25% to 35% recorded once. Sequencing used cultured PBMCs, obtained from culture after CMV antigen stimulation. The source of this sequence is a human donor in good health (CMV status not recorded). Some clones in this sample may be carry-over from other donors' samples. The chain combines TRBV7-9 with TRBJ2-7; D gene unclear. The CDR3 reads CASSTTTYEQYF. The CDR3 nucleotides are TGTGCCAGCAGCACTACTACCTACGAGCAGTACTTC.